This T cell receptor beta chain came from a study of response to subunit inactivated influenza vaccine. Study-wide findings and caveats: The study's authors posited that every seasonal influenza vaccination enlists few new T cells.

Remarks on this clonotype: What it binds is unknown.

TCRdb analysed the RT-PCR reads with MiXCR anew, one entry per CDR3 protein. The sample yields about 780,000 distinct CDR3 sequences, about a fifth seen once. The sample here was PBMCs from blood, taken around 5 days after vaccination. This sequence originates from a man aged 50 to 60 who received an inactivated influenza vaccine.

The CDR3 region is CASSGGQGIRDTEAFF. The CDR3 DNA sequence: TGTGCCAGCAGTGGAGGACAGGGAATAAGGGACACTGAAGCTTTCTTT. J is TRBJ1-1 and V is TRBV12-3 or TRBV12-4; 8 positions agree with TRBD1. The CDR3 is 16 residues long. The V and J ends lost 5 bases and 3 bases, in that order; junction bases with no gene match: 11.